Listed below are T cell receptor beta chains from one sample, sequenced in a study of T-cell reconstitution after alpha-beta-depleted transplantation in children. TCRdb reprocessed the PCR reads via MiXCR and lists one record per CDR3 protein. This table holds almost 600,000 distinct CDR3 sequences, 25% to 30% found once. The specimen comprised PBMCs, sampled before TCRalphabeta/CD19-depleted stem cell transplant. These receptors originate from a boy in the first two years of life with Wiskott-Aldrich syndrome, due to receive a stem cell transplant. Each CDR3 is given with its conserved first and last residue. Fields, in order: J gene, D gene, clone size, V gene, CDR3 protein, CDR3 DNA. The D gene is left open where the match is weak. Size values are once, few and many counts, or a class for expanded clones, and some rows have none.

J gene: TRBJ2-5
D gene: -
clone size: -
V gene: TRBV5-1
CDR3 protein: CASSLADGSQETQYF
CDR3 DNA: TGCGCCAGCAGCTTGGCCGATGGCAGTCAAGAGACCCAGTACTTC

J gene: TRBJ2-3
D gene: -
clone size: -
V gene: TRBV7-2
CDR3 protein: CASSFTAQGVGTDTQYF
CDR3 DNA: TGTGCCAGCAGCTTCACGGCACAGGGAGTGGGGACAGATACGCAGTATTTT

J gene: TRBJ2-1
D gene: TRBD2
clone size: few
V gene: TRBV5-1
CDR3 protein: CASSLTSGSPNEQFF
CDR3 DNA: TGCGCCAGCAGCTTGACTAGCGGGAGCCCCAATGAGCAGTTCTTC

J gene: TRBJ2-1
D gene: -
clone size: -
V gene: TRBV4-1
CDR3 protein: CASSQPTNEQFF
CDR3 DNA: TGCGCCAGCAGCCAACCTACAAATGAGCAGTTCTTC

J gene: TRBJ2-1
D gene: TRBD1
clone size: -
V gene: TRBV5-1
CDR3 protein: CASSTGQGGVNEQFF
CDR3 DNA: TGCGCCAGCAGCACCGGACAGGGAGGCGTCAATGAGCAGTTCTTC

J gene: TRBJ2-1
D gene: TRBD2
clone size: -
V gene: TRBV20-1
CDR3 protein: CSASAGLAPYISSYNEQFF
CDR3 DNA: TGCAGTGCTAGCGCAGGACTAGCGCCATACATCAGCTCCTACAATGAGCAGTTCTTC

J gene: TRBJ2-1
D gene: -
clone size: -
V gene: TRBV29-1
CDR3 protein: CSALGGRAYNEQFF
CDR3 DNA: TGCAGCGCCCTCGGGGGAAGGGCCTACAATGAGCAGTTCTTC

J gene: TRBJ2-5
D gene: TRBD2
clone size: -
V gene: TRBV12-3/TRBV12-4
CDR3 protein: CASTSSGSGETQYF
CDR3 DNA: TGTGCCAGCACCTCTAGCGGGAGCGGAGAGACCCAGTACTTC

J gene: TRBJ2-7
D gene: -
clone size: few
V gene: TRBV5-1
CDR3 protein: CASSLVWGLDEQYF
CDR3 DNA: TGCGCCAGCAGCTTGGTATGGGGCCTCGACGAGCAGTACTTC

J gene: TRBJ2-2
D gene: -
clone size: few
V gene: TRBV30
CDR3 protein: CAWSSTSYGELFF
CDR3 DNA: TGTGCCTGGAGTTCGACTAGTTACGGGGAGCTGTTTTTT

J gene: TRBJ1-2
D gene: TRBD1
clone size: -
V gene: TRBV5-1
CDR3 protein: CASSPTGATNYGYTF
CDR3 DNA: TGCGCCAGCAGTCCGACAGGGGCGACTAACTATGGCTACACCTTC

J gene: TRBJ2-5
D gene: TRBD2
clone size: -
V gene: TRBV5-1
CDR3 protein: CASSPFGTSGETQYF
CDR3 DNA: TGCGCCAGCAGCCCATTCGGGACTAGCGGAGAGACCCAGTACTTC

J gene: TRBJ1-4
D gene: -
clone size: -
V gene: TRBV20-1
CDR3 protein: CSAHPSTNEKLFF
CDR3 DNA: TGCAGTGCCCACCCTTCAACTAATGAAAAACTGTTTTTT

J gene: TRBJ1-5
D gene: -
clone size: -
V gene: TRBV20-1
CDR3 protein: CSASSGGSNQPQHF
CDR3 DNA: TGCAGTGCTAGTTCTGGGGGTAGCAATCAGCCCCAGCATTTT

J gene: TRBJ1-5
D gene: -
clone size: -
V gene: TRBV28
CDR3 protein: CASSQRQGFRQPQHF
CDR3 DNA: TGTGCCAGCAGTCAGCGGCAGGGTTTCCGCCAGCCCCAGCATTTT

J gene: TRBJ1-3
D gene: -
clone size: once
V gene: TRBV13
CDR3 protein: CASSLGGFTGNTIYF
CDR3 DNA: TGTGCCAGCAGCTTAGGAGGATTTACTGGAAACACCATATATTTT

J gene: TRBJ2-3
D gene: -
clone size: -
V gene: TRBV29-1
CDR3 protein: CSVEGLASTDTQYF
CDR3 DNA: TGCAGCGTTGAAGGTTTGGCTAGCACAGATACGCAGTATTTT

J gene: TRBJ2-3
D gene: TRBD2
clone size: few
V gene: TRBV5-1
CDR3 protein: CASTKGLAASTDTQYF
CDR3 DNA: TGCGCCAGCACTAAAGGACTAGCGGCTAGCACAGATACGCAGTATTTT

J gene: TRBJ2-3
D gene: TRBD2
clone size: -
V gene: TRBV20-1
CDR3 protein: CSASLLAGEADTQYF
CDR3 DNA: TGCAGTGCTAGCCTACTAGCGGGAGAGGCAGATACGCAGTATTTT

J gene: TRBJ2-7
D gene: -
clone size: few
V gene: TRBV5-1
CDR3 protein: CASSSKGSGPRSYEQYF
CDR3 DNA: TGCGCCAGCAGCAGCAAGGGGAGCGGACCTCGCTCCTACGAGCAGTACTTC

J gene: TRBJ2-2
D gene: -
clone size: few
V gene: TRBV12-3/TRBV12-4
CDR3 protein: CASTPRAAGTGELFF
CDR3 DNA: TGTGCCAGCACTCCTCGGGCAGCAGGCACCGGGGAGCTGTTTTTT